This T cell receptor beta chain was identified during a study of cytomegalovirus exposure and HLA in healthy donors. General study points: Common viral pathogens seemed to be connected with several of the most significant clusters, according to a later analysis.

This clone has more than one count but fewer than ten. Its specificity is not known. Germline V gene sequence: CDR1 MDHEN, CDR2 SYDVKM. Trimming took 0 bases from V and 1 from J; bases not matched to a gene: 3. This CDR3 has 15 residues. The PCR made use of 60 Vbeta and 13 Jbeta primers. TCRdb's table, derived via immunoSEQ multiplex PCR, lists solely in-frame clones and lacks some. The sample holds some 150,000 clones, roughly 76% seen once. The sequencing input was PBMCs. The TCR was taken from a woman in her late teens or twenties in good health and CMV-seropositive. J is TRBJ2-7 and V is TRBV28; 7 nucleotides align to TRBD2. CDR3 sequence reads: CASSLWREGSYEQYF. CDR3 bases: TGTGCCAGCAGTTTATGGAGGGAGGGATCCTACGAGCAGTACTTC. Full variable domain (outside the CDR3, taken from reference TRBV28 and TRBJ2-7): DVKVTQSSRYLVKRTGEKVFLECVQDMDHENMFWYRQDPGLGLRLIYFSYDVKMKEKGDIPEGYSVSREKKERFSLILESASTNQTSMYLCASSLWREGSYEQYFGPGTRLTVT.